What follows are 21 T cell receptor beta chains derived from one specimen sequenced in a study of T cell responses to AZD1222 COVID-19 vaccine. Produced via immunoSEQ multiplex PCR; TCRdb's table is partial and in-frame only. The repertoire includes fewer than 70,000 clones, 89% of them detected once, and 5% to 6.5% sits in the top ten. The sample in question was peripheral blood, obtained 28 days after the second AZD1222 dose. The receptor source for this set is an adult who received the AZD1222 COVID-19 vaccine.

The rearrangement joins TRBV5-5 to TRBJ1-2; D gene unclear. Trimming removed 0 bases at V and 2 bases at J, with 14 bases between. Germline CDR1 SGHKS, CDR2 YYEKEE (reference sequence). The CDR3 is made up of 16 amino acids. CDR3 protein: CASSLENLLRNYGYTF. Written as DNA, the CDR3 is TGTGCCAGCAGCTTGGAAAATTTGCTACGGAACTATGGCTACACCTTC.

The gene calls are TRBV6-1 and TRBJ2-7; D remains unclear. The CDR3 has 14 amino acids. Germline CDR1 MNHNS, CDR2 SASEGT. V lost 2 bases and J lost 2, with 10 bases in between. The CDR3 nucleotides read TGTGCCAGCAGTGAATCGGGCAGAACCTACGAGCAGTACTTC. It is translated as CASSESGRTYEQYF.

This chain uses TRBV6-5 with TRBJ1-1; D is ambiguous. Germline values: CDR1 MNHEY, CDR2 SVGAGI. The CDR3 is 16 amino acids. Between the trimmed V and J ends, which lost 0 bases and 0 bases, there was a span of 11 bases. The CDR3 DNA follows: TGTGCCAGCAGTTACTCGAATCCGGCAATGAACACTGAAGCTTTCTTT. Encoded protein: CASSYSNPAMNTEAFF.

The chain couples TRBV13 to TRBJ2-5; TRBD1 matches 9 bases. V was clipped by 5 bases and J by 4 bases; unmatched bases: 14. Germline CDR1 and CDR2: PRHDT and FYEKMQ (reference sequence). The CDR3 is made up of 17 amino acids. DNA of the CDR3: TGTGCCAGCAGCCACAGGGGGCCTAGCGTAGATGGAGAGACCCAGTACTTC. This encodes CASSHRGPSVDGETQYF.

This sequence joins TRBV6-6 and TRBJ2-3; D is perhaps TRBD1 (7 bases). The germline CDR1 and CDR2 sequences are MNHNY and SVGAGI (reference sequence). The CDR3 spans 14 residues. Between the trimmed V and J ends, which lost 6 bases and 5 bases, there was a span of 15 bases. The CDR3: CASSSRGALDTQYF. Written as DNA, the CDR3 is TGTGCCAGCAGCTCCAGGGGGGCTTTAGATACGCAGTATTTT.

The chain couples TRBV15 to TRBJ2-7, with a possible D match to TRBD2 (6 bases). The CDR3 totals 15 residues. V was pared by 1 base and J by 3 bases, with 13 bases between. Germline V gene data show CDR1 as LNHNV and CDR2 as YYDKDF (reference sequence). Here the CDR3 DNA reads TGTGCCACCAGCAGAGTGTGGGCCGGGAGCTACGAGCAGTACTTC. This encodes CATSRVWAGSYEQYF.

The chain employs TRBV10-1 and TRBJ2-1; TRBD1 aligns across 10 bases. The CDR3 has 16 residues. Germline CDR1 reads WNHNN; CDR2 reads SYGVQD (reference sequence). The junction had 13 bases not matched to a gene; V was cut back by 6 bases and J by 8 bases. The CDR3 loop reads CASSAEGRQGAHEQFF. CDR3 coding DNA: TGCGCCAGCAGCGCCGAAGGCAGACAGGGGGCACATGAGCAGTTCTTC.

This chain connects TRBV9 to TRBJ2-1, with TRBD1 matching 8 bases. V dropped 4 bases and J dropped 4; count of bases not matched to a gene: 19. The CDR3 totals 19 residues. The germline gives CDR1 SGDLS, CDR2 YYNGEE. CDR3 sequence reads: CASSKRWGTGTGLYNEQFF. The CDR3 DNA is TGTGCCAGCAGCAAAAGGTGGGGAACCGGGACAGGATTATACAATGAGCAGTTCTTC.

The chain links TRBV4-1 to TRBJ2-3, with a tentative D call TRBD1 (7 bases). Germline V CDR1 and CDR2: MGHRA, YSYEKL. V was cut by 0 bases and J by 8 bases, with 12 bases left in between. This CDR3 has 14 amino acids. As DNA, the CDR3 is TGCGCCAGCAGCCAAGATCAGGGGGGCGGTACGCAGTATTTT. It yields the protein CASSQDQGGGTQYF.

The rearrangement joins TRBV5-4 to TRBJ1-4, with D unclear. CDR1 and CDR2 from the germline V gene are SGHNT and YYREEE (reference sequence). Trimming took 1 base from V and 5 from J, leaving 12 bases between them. CDR3 size: 15 residues. The CDR3 DNA follows: TGTGCCAGCAGCTTGTTAGGGCAGTACAATGAAAAACTGTTTTTT. Its protein is CASSLLGQYNEKLFF.

This clone was seen more than once but under ten times. This sequence joins TRBV6-5 and TRBJ1-3; the D gene is possibly TRBD1 (5 bases). Germline loops: CDR1 MNHEY, CDR2 SVGAGI. The CDR3 totals 14 residues. The ends were cut back, 6 bases at V and 0 bases at J, with 9 bases in the middle. The CDR3 DNA is TGTGCCAGCAGGGGGCCACTCTCTGGAAACACCATATATTTT. Translation: CASRGPLSGNTIYF.

J is TRBJ1-2 and V is TRBV19, with a weak D call TRBD1 (5 bases). Germline CDR1 LNHDA, CDR2 SQIVND (reference sequence). The CDR3 extends over 13 amino acids. Trimming shortened V by 1 base and J by 5 bases, and 8 bases separated the two germline ends. DNA for the CDR3: TGTGCCAGTAGTATAGCCAGGGAGTATGGCTACACCTTC. Residues: CASSIAREYGYTF. The whole variable domain, remainder taken from reference TRBV19 and TRBJ1-2, is DGGITQSPKYLFRKEGQNVTLSCEQNLNHDAMYWYRQDPGQGLRLIYYSQIVNDFQKGDIAEGYSVSREKKESFPLTVTSAQKNPTAFYLCASSIAREYGYTFGSGTRLTVV.

The chain links TRBV5-6 to TRBJ1-5, with TRBD1 as a possible D gene (5 bases). The CDR3 spans 17 residues. Germline loops: CDR1 SGHDT, CDR2 YYEEEE. Trimming took off 2 bases at V and 1 base at J, with 16 bases between the two ends. CDR3 sequence reads: CASSFARDLRSNQPQHF. The DNA of the CDR3 is TGTGCCAGCAGCTTTGCCAGGGATTTACGAAGCAATCAGCCCCAGCATTTT.

The rearrangement joins TRBV7-2 to TRBJ2-5; TRBD2 matches 11 bases. The CDR3 is 16 residues long. Germline-derived CDR1 and CDR2 are SGHTA and FQGNSA. V lost 5 bases and J lost 5; bases outside the gene matches: 10. The CDR3 bases are TGTGCCAGCAGCCCGCGACTAGCGGGAAAGGGGGAGACCCAGTACTTC. It yields the protein CASSPRLAGKGETQYF.

The CDR3 spells CATSPAGTGGSPLHF. The CDR3 DNA reads as TGTGCCACCAGCCCTGCCGGGACAGGTGGCTCACCCCTCCACTTT. This chain links TRBV15 with TRBJ1-6; TRBD1 matches 8 bases. CDR3 size: 15 residues. V shed 5 bases, J shed 10 bases, and the junction held 10 bases outside the gene matches. Germline CDR1 reads LNHNV; CDR2 reads YYDKDF (reference sequence). The full variable domain, in which reference TRBV15 and TRBJ1-6 provide the parts outside the CDR3, is DAMVIQNPRYQVTQFGKPVTLSCSQTLNHNVMYWYQQKSSQAPKLLFHYYDKDFNNEADTPDNFQSRRPNTSFCFLDIRSPGLGDTAMYLCATSPAGTGGSPLHFGNGTRLTVT.

The chain is built from TRBV10-3 and TRBJ1-1; D possibly corresponds to TRBD1 (5 bases). The length of the CDR3 is 14 residues. Germline-derived CDR1 and CDR2 are ENHRY and SYGVKD. Trimming took 9 bases from V and 0 from J, leaving 14 bases between them. The CDR3 sequence is CAISRDSLNTEAFF. CDR3 sequence (DNA): TGTGCCATATCGCGGGACTCTCTGAACACTGAAGCTTTCTTT.

The J gene is TRBJ1-4, the V gene TRBV19, with TRBD1 as a possible D gene (5 bases). Germline CDR1 and CDR2: LNHDA and SQIVND (reference sequence). This CDR3 contains 15 residues. The V and J ends lost 6 bases and 1 base respectively, with 12 bases between them. The CDR3 spells CASSQGKGTNEKLFF. CDR3 bases: TGTGCCAGTAGCCAGGGAAAAGGAACTAATGAAAAACTGTTTTTT.

V and J are TRBV6-5 and TRBJ1-2; 7 positions agree with TRBD1. The V gene's germline CDR1 is MNHEY and CDR2 SVGAGI. Germline trimming cut 7 bases from V and 7 bases from J; bases unmatched to any gene: 6. The CDR3 loop spans 12 amino acids. CDR3 nucleotides: TGTGCCAGCACCTCCGGGACAGCTGGCTACACCTTC. Protein sequence: CASTSGTAGYTF.

This chain joins TRBV6-5 and TRBJ2-5; D is unclear. V lost 8 bases and J lost 5, with 18 bases in between. This CDR3 comprises 14 residues. Germline CDR1 is MNHEY and CDR2 is SVGAGI. CDR3 in DNA: TGTGCCAGCGCCCCCACCGGGCAAGGGGAGACCCAGTACTTC. Amino acids: CASAPTGQGETQYF.

The rearrangement joins TRBV28 to TRBJ1-4; 10 bases align to TRBD1. The CDR3 totals 16 residues. Germline CDR1 MDHEN, CDR2 SYDVKM. Losses at the gene ends were 5 bases for V and 3 bases for J; bases not matched to a gene: 6. CDR3 coding DNA: TGTGCCAGCAGTAGGACAGGGGGTAGGGCTAATGAAAAACTGTTTTTT. It specifies CASSRTGGRANEKLFF.

The rearrangement joins TRBV7-6 to TRBJ2-2; a possible D gene is TRBD1 (5 bases). The V and J ends lost 2 bases and 0 bases respectively, with 7 bases between them. The V gene's germline CDR1 is SGHVS and CDR2 FNYEAQ. This CDR3 is built from 15 residues. The CDR3 DNA is TGTGCCAGCAGCTTAACAGGAACGAACACCGGGGAGCTGTTTTTT. Amino acid sequence: CASSLTGTNTGELFF.